The sequence of this T cell receptor beta chain was determined in a study of blood T cells in healthy people across ages. Broader study findings: Donor CMV status was unknown, possibly confounding expanded clonotype changes.

This clonotype was picked up a small number of times. Antigen: not known. A J-beta primer mix and a sample-barcoded 5' primer were used in a second PCR of roughly 7 to 12 cycles. Each cDNA molecule, via a template-switch adaptor with 12 random nucleotides, was tagged. TCRdb ran MiXCR on the 5' RACE reads and lists one entry per CDR3 protein. Of about 770,000 distinct CDR3 sequences detected, around 43% appear once; the ten largest clones hold roughly a fifth. CDR3 length: 15 residues. Per germline, CDR1 SGDLS and CDR2 YYNGEE. V lost 0 bases and J lost 2; bases outside the gene matches: 4. Input material: blood. The chain employs TRBV9 and TRBJ2-7; TRBD2 agrees at 8 bases. This TCR was sampled from a man between 60 and 70 years old in good health. Here the CDR3 reads CASSVEAGATYEQYF. The CDR3 DNA reads as TGTGCCAGCAGCGTAGAAGCGGGGGCAACCTACGAGCAGTACTTC.